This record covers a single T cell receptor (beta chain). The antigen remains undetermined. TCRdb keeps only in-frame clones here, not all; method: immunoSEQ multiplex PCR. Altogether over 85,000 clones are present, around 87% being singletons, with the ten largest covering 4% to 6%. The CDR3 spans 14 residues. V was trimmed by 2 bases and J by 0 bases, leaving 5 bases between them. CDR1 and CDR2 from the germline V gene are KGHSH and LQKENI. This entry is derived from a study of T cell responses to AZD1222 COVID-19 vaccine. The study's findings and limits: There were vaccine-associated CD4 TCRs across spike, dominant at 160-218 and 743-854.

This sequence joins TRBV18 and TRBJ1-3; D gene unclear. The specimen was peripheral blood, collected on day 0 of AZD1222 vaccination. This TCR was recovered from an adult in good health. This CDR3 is CASSPSVSGNTIYF. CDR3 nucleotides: TGTGCCAGCTCACCATCTGTCTCTGGAAACACCATATATTTT.